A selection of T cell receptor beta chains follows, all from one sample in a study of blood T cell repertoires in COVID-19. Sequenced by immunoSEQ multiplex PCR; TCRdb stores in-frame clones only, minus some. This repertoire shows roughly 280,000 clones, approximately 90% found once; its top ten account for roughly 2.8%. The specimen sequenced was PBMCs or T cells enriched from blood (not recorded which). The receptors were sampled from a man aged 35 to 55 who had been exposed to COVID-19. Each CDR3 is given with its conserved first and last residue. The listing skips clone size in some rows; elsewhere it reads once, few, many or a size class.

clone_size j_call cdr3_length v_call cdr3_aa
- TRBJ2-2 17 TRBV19 CASSILGQEGGTGELFF
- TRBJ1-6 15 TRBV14 CASSRDGGGDSPLHF
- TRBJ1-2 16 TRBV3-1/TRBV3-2 CASSQAGTGIHYGYTF
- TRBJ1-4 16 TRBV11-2 CASSLNAGSPDEKLFF
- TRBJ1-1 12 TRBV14 CASSPAGTEAFF
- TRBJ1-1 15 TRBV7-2 CASSSSDRVDTEAFF
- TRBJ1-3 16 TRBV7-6 CASSLAGARTGNTIYF
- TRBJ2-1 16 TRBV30 CASLPSTSVHYNEQFF
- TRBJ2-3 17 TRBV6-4 CASSDSLAGRSTDTQYF
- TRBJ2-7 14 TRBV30 CAWSPGLGSYEQYF
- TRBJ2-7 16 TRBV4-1 CASSQDTAGGPYEQYF
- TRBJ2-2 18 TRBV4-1 CASSQEGSGTTHTGELFF
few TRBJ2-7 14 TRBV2 CASSENKGAHEQYF
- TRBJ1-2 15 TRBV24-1 CATSDSGQGRIGYTF
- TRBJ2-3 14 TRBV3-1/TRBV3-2 CASSQDAGKDTQYF
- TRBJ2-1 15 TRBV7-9 CASSLLAGAYNEQFF
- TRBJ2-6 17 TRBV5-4 CASSKDRFSSGANVLTF
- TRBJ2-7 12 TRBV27 CASSLRGYEQYF
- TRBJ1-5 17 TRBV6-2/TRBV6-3 CASSYWGHVKANQPQHF
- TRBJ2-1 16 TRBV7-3 CASSLSASGPYNEQFF
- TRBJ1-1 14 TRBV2 CASNGDRGNTEAFF
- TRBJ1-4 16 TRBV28 CASSPGTGYNNEKLFF